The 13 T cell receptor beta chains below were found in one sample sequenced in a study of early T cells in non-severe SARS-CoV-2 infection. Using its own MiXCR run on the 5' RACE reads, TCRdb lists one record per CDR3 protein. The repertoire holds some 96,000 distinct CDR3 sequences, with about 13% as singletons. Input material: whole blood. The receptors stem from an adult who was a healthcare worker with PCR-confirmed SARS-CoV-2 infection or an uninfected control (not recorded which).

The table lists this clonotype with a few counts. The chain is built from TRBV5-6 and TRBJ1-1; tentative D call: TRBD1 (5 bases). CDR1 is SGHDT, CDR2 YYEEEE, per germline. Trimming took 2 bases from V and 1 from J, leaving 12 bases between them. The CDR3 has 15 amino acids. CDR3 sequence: CASSFTGTKNTEAFF. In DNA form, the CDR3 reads TGTGCCAGCAGCTTCACCGGGACGAAGAACACTGAAGCTTTCTTT.

The CDR3 is CASSSPRTASYGYTF. Here the CDR3 DNA reads TGTGCCAGCAGCTCCCCCCGGACAGCGAGCTATGGCTACACCTTC. The V gene is TRBV11-2, the J gene TRBJ1-2, with D perhaps TRBD1 (6 bases). This CDR3 comprises 15 residues. Germline lookup yields CDR1 SGHAT and CDR2 FQNNGV. V lost 4 bases and J lost 4, with 16 bases in between.

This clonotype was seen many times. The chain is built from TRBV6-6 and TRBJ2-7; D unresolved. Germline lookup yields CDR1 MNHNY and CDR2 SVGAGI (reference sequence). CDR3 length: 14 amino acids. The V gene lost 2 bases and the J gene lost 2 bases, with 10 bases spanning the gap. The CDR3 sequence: CASSYTHSTYEQYF. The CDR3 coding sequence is TGTGCCAGCAGTTACACCCATTCCACCTACGAGCAGTACTTC.

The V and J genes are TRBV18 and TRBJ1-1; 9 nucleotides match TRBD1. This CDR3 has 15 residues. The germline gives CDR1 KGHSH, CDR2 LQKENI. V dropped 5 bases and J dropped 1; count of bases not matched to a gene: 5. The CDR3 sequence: CASSSGTGTNTEAFF. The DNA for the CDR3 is TGTGCCAGCTCATCCGGGACAGGGACGAACACTGAAGCTTTCTTT.

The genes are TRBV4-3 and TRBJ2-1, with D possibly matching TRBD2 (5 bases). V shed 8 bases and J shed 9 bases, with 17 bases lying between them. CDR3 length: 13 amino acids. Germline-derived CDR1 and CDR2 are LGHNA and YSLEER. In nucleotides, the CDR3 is TGCGCCAGCGGATCGGAACGGGGAACTGAGCAGTTCTTC. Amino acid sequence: CASGSERGTEQFF.

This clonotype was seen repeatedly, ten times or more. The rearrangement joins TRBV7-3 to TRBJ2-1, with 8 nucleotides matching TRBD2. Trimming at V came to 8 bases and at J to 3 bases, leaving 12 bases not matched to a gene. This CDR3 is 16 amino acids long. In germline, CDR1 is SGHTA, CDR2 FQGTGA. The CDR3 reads CASRYRAGLGYNEQFF. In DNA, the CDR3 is TGTGCCAGCCGCTACCGGGCGGGACTAGGCTACAATGAGCAGTTCTTC.

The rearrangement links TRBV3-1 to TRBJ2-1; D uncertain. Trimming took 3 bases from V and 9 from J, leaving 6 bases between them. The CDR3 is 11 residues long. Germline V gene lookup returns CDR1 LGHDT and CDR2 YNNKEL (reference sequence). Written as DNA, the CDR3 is TGTGCCAGCAGCCAGTCGGGTGAGCAGTTCTTC. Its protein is CASSQSGEQFF.

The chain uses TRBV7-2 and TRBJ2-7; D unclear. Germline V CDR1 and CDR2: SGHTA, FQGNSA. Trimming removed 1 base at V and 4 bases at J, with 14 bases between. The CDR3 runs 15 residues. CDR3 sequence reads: CASSLGYGVGYEQYF. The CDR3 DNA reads TGTGCCAGCAGCTTAGGGTATGGGGTCGGGTACGAGCAGTACTTC.

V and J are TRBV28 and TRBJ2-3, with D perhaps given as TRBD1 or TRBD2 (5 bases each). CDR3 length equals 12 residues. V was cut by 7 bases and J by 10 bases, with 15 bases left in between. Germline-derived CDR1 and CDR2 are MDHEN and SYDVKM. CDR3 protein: CASNGGHSAQYF. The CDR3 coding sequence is TGTGCCAGCAATGGGGGTCATAGTGCGCAGTATTTT.

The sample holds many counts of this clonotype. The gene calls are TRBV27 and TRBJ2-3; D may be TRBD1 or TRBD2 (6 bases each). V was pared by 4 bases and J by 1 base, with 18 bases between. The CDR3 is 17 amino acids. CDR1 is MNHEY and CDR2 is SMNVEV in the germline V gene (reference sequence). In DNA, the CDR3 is TGTGCCAGCAGTTCCCCGCGGGTGGGGGGCCGCACAGATACGCAGTATTTT. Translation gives CASSSPRVGGRTDTQYF.

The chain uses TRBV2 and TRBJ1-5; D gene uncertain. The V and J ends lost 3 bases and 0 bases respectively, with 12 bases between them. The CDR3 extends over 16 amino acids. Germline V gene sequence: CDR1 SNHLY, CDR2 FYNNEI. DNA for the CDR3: TGTGCCAGCAGTGATAGTAGAGGGAATAGCAATCAGCCCCAGCATTTT. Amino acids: CASSDSRGNSNQPQHF. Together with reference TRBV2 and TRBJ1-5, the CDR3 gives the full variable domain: EPEVTQTPSHQVTQMGQEVILRCVPISNHLYFYWYRQILGQKVEFLVSFYNNEISEKSEIFDDQFSVERPDGSNFTLKIRSTKLEDSAMYFCASSDSRGNSNQPQHFGDGTRLSIL.

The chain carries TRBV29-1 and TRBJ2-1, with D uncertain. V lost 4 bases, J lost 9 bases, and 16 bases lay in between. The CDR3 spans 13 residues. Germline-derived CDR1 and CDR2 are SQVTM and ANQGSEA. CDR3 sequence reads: CSVAPTEIGEQFF. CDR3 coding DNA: TGCAGCGTTGCTCCTACCGAAATTGGTGAGCAGTTCTTC.

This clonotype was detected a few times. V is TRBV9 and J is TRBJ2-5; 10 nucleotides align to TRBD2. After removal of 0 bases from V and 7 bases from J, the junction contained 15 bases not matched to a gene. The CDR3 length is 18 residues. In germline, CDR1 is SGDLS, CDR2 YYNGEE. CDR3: CASSVGSRSGGAHGTQYF. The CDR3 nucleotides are TGTGCCAGCAGCGTAGGATCTCGGAGCGGGGGGGCCCATGGGACCCAGTACTTC.